This T cell receptor beta chain was profiled in a study of blood T cell repertoires in COVID-19. In the study overall: The samples span acute and convalescent COVID-19 from the United States, Italy and Spain. PBMCs, B-cell-depleted T cells, or T cells provided the cDNA or gDNA that made up the material.

During active infection, Seattle patients enrolled and were then monitored through disease. The CDR3 is 18 amino acids. J gave up 0 bases and V 0 bases, and 9 bases lay outside the gene matches. Germline V gene lookup returns CDR1 SGHDT and CDR2 YYEEEE. Generated by immunoSEQ multiplex PCR, the TCRdb table keeps only in-frame clones and is missing some. This table holds 250,000 to 350,000 clones, just over 90% found once. The J gene is TRBJ2-1, the V gene TRBV5-6, with 7 bases identical to TRBD2. Specimen: peripheral blood. The receptor's source is a woman in her 30s with COVID-19, enrolled during active disease. CDR3 coding DNA: TGTGCCAGCAGCTTGGATAGCTGGCTAGCGGACTCCTACAATGAGCAGTTCTTC. It codes for CASSLDSWLADSYNEQFF. The full variable domain, rest sourced from reference TRBV5-6 and TRBJ2-1, is DAGVTQSPTHLIKTRGQQVTLRCSPKSGHDTVSWYQQALGQGPQFIFQYYEEEERQRGNFPDRFSGHQFPNYSSELNVNALLLGDSALYLCASSLDSWLADSYNEQFFGPGTRLTVL.